The source of this TCR beta chain is a study of siplizumab effects on memory and regulatory T cells (dated by TCRdb to 2018 to 2020). Regarding the complete study: The effect of the anti-CD2 antibody siplizumab on alloreactive T-cell subsets was examined in allogeneic mixed lymphocyte reactions constructed from human PBMCs.

Ends trimmed: V by 9 bases, J by 2 bases; bases unmatched to a gene: 6. From cysteine to phenylalanine, the CDR3 is 13 amino acids long. Of all the DNA, just the CDR3 is kept, 39 bases in frame from base 1. CDR1 and CDR2, looked up from the germline V gene, are MRHNA and SNTAGT. The library was produced with the immunoSEQ multiplex PCR assay. The deep sequencing platform assayed about 10^5 TCR templates per sample. Genomic DNA extracted from sorted T cells was used for TCRbeta CDR3 sequencing. As for the authors' bioinformatics: Clonal analysis of TCRbeta CDR3 data was done in the R programming language. Comparing unstimulated samples against CFSE-low samples taken after the reaction was how alloreactive CD4+ and CD8+ clones were defined. By matching sequences to the repertoires of sorted unstimulated Treg and non-Treg cells, each alloreactive CD4+ clone was assigned a regulatory or non-regulatory origin. Imported from immuneACCESS, the table was reduced by TCRdb to in-frame sequences with V and J called. These copies leave out some clones; in studies compared against another copy, an unresolved V gene accounts for under half, and the cause of the remainder is not known. The V and J calls and clone size were taken over from that table, and D and trimming were inferred from the DNA. This sample lists around 100,000 clones; 94% were detected once. The ten largest account for roughly 0.62% of the sample.

To note about this clone: Its cognate antigen has yet to be identified. No much larger clone is present one base from it, and per-base qualities are unavailable.

What the research found in general, with its limitations: In reactions with siplizumab, an average of about 62% of mappable alloreactive CD4+ clones were Treg-derived, compared with approximately 29% in control reactions. The cumulative frequency of alloreactive sequences traceable to unstimulated CD4+ memory T cells was significantly reduced by siplizumab. Whether proliferating Tregs from siplizumab cultures were suppressive was not functionally confirmed. Unstimulated naive T cells appeared to be more diverse than memory T cells, and naive cells seemed to make a substantial contribution to the alloresponse. A naive or memory phenotype could not be assigned to roughly 75-96% of proliferating CD4+ or CD8+ clones. Sequences below about 10^-5 frequency were poorly captured, so only a minor fraction of alloreactive clones could be mapped to unstimulated subsets.

Sorted unstimulated T cells and proliferating T cells recovered from mixed lymphocyte reactions underwent TCRbeta CDR3 sequencing. Fresh whole blood from ten HLA-typed healthy donors was used as the source from which PBMCs were isolated. To map where alloreactive clones came from, CD4+ regulatory T cells in the unstimulated state were FACS-sorted. This receptor was obtained from a human donor in good health. Sequencing used Tregs sorted from blood. This receptor chain uses TRBV6-4 and TRBJ1-1, with TRBD1 matching 7 junction bases. The CDR3 protein: CARRQGGNTEAFF. In nucleotides, the sequence is TGTGCCAGGCGACAGGGAGGAAACACTGAAGCTTTCTTT.